This T cell receptor (beta chain) was identified during a study of T-cell memory formation after mild COVID-19. Study-wide results and caveats: Whereas later expanders leaned CD4+, clones contracting day 15 to 85 showed a balanced CD4/CD8 makeup. Confirmation of SARS-CoV-2 specificity was lacking for second-wave clones peaking day 37. Clones that contracted clustered mainly in CM and EM if CD4+ and in EMRA if CD8+.

This clonotype came up a few times. Its antigen is not identified. TCRdb itself ran the 5' RACE reads through MiXCR, one entry per CDR3 protein. Seen here are some 250,000 distinct CDR3 sequences, more than 15% observed once, and the top ten hold 23%. Per the germline V gene, CDR1 is LNHDA and CDR2 is SQIVND (reference sequence). The CDR3 runs 13 residues. V gave up 7 bases and J gave up 5 bases; unmatched junction bases: 7. Input material: PBMCs or a T cell subset sorted from them (not recorded which). V is TRBV19 and J is TRBJ1-2, with 7 bases fitting TRBD1. This sequence originates from a man younger than 35 who had mild COVID-19 (a few samples of this study predate the infection). Cell type and time point are not known. The CDR3 DNA is TGTGCCAGTAAAACGACAGGGCCTTATGGCTACACCTTC. Encoded protein: CASKTTGPYGYTF.